What follows is one T cell receptor beta chain and its context. This record belongs to a study of blood T cell repertoires in COVID-19. As for the study in general: COVID-19 samples, acute and convalescent, were from the United States, Italy and Spain. The cDNA or gDNA used as material had been derived from T cells, B-cell-depleted T cells, or PBMCs.

The CDR3 contains 14 residues. Trimming stripped 5 bases from V and 8 bases from J, with 18 bases between. The germline CDR1 and CDR2 sequences are SGHNT and YENEEA. Methods used by the authors: The assay estimated nucleated cells by amplifying reference gene primers. The protocol was immunoSEQ multiplex PCR, while the TCRdb copy is restricted to in-frame clones and leaves out a portion. V and J calls and clone size are those listed in that table; D and trimming were worked out from the DNA. The sample records roughly 60,000 clones, more than 80% being singletons. Sequencing was done on a sample of peripheral blood. The genes are TRBV11-3 and TRBJ1-2, with D hard to call. This receptor was identified in a man older than 75 with acute or convalescent COVID-19. This chain's CDR3 is CASSPLGNSGGYTF. The CDR3 DNA follows: TGTGCCAGCAGCCCCCTCGGGAATTCGGGCGGCTACACCTTC.